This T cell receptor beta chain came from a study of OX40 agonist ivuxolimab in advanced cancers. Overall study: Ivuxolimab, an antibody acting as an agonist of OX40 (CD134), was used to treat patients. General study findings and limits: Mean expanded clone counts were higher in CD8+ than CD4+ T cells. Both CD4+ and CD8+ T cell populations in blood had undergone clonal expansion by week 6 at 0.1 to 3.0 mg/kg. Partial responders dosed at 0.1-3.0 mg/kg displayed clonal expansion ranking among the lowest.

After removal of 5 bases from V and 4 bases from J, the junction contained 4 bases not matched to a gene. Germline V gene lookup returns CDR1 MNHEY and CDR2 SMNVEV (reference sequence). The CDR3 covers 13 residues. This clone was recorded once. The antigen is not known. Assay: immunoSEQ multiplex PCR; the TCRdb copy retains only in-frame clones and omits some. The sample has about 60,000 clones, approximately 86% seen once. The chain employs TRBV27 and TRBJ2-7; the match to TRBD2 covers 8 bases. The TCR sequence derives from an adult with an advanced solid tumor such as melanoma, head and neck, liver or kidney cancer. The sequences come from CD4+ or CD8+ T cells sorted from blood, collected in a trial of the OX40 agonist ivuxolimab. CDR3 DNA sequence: TGTGCCAGCAGTCGACTAGCGAATTACGAGCAGTACTTC. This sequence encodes CASSRLANYEQYF.